Shown below are 31 T cell receptor beta chains from a single sample sequenced in a study of blood T cell repertoires in COVID-19. Clones were read by immunoSEQ multiplex PCR, and TCRdb kept only the in-frame ones, dropping some. The table includes approximately 30,000 clones, approximately 88% detected once. Sequences were obtained from peripheral blood. The origin of the receptors is a woman aged 40 to 55 with active or convalescent COVID-19.

Points on this clone: Its ends do not fully match the called genes, so a read error is possible. This chain uses TRBV5-5 with TRBJ1-4; 9 nucleotides align to TRBD1. There are 12 residues in the CDR3. The V gene's germline CDR1 is SGHKS and CDR2 YYEKEE (reference sequence). In DNA, the CDR3 is TGTGCCAGCAGCTGGGGGGGACAGGGTATGATTTTT. Translating gives CASSWGGQGMIF.

The chain is built from TRBV6-5 and TRBJ1-6, with D uncertain. The CDR3 extends over 15 amino acids. Germline lookup yields CDR1 MNHEY and CDR2 SVGAGI. V lost 3 bases to trimming and J lost 2 bases, with 8 bases between them. The CDR3 sequence is CASSYSGTYNSPLHF. The DNA for the CDR3 is TGTGCCAGCAGTTATTCGGGGACCTATAATTCACCCCTCCACTTT.

The rearrangement joins TRBV28 to TRBJ2-4, with TRBD1 identical over 7 bases. Per the germline V gene, CDR1 is MDHEN and CDR2 is SYDVKM. This CDR3 is built from 15 residues. V was clipped by 6 bases and J by 3 bases; unmatched bases: 8. CDR3 DNA: TGTGCCAGCAGAAAGACAGGGCTCAACAAAAACATTCAGTACTTC. This sequence encodes CASRKTGLNKNIQYF.

The V call is TRBV19, the J call TRBJ2-3; 8 bases line up with TRBD2. The CDR3 is 13 residues long. The germline gives CDR1 LNHDA, CDR2 SQIVND (reference sequence). V trimming: 4 bases; J trimming: 4 bases; junction bases outside the gene matches: 1. CDR3 region: CASSNGGADTQYF. CDR3 DNA: TGTGCCAGTAGTAACGGGGGGGCAGATACGCAGTATTTT.

The chain recombines TRBV7-2 with TRBJ1-6; D gene unclear. Germline V gene lookup returns CDR1 SGHTA and CDR2 FQGNSA. This CDR3 has 17 amino acids. V lost 1 base to trimming and J lost 0 bases, with 10 bases between them. The DNA for the CDR3 is TGTGCCAGCAGCTTAGTTCCAGGAAGCTCCTATAATTCACCCCTCCACTTT. It encodes CASSLVPGSSYNSPLHF.

The rearrangement uses TRBV19 and TRBJ2-5; 7 nucleotides line up with TRBD1. The germline gives CDR1 LNHDA, CDR2 SQIVND (reference sequence). The CDR3 spans 17 residues. The V and J ends lost 3 bases and 1 base, in that order; junction bases with no gene match: 11. In nucleotides, the CDR3 is TGTGCCAGTAGTATTAAGCCTACCGGGACAGCCCAAGAGACCCAGTACTTC. Its translation is CASSIKPTGTAQETQYF.

This chain connects TRBV6-1 to TRBJ1-2, with D maybe TRBD1 (6 bases). CDR1 MNHNS and CDR2 SASEGT come from the germline V gene. The V end lost 2 bases, the J end lost 4 bases, and 14 bases lay between the germline ends. The CDR3 loop spans 15 amino acids. Written as DNA, the CDR3 is TGTGCCAGCAGTGAATCGGCAGGGGCTCTCTATGGCTACACCTTC. Its translation: CASSESAGALYGYTF.

This clone has just one count. The CDR3 coding sequence is TGTGCCTGGAATCTGAAAGGGGGCGGACAGCCCCAGCATTTT. It encodes CAWNLKGGGQPQHF. The chain is built from TRBV30 and TRBJ1-5, with 7 bases fitting TRBD1. The V gene end was trimmed by 4 bases and the J gene end by 7 bases; junction bases not matched to a gene: 10. Per the germline V gene, CDR1 is GTSNPN and CDR2 is SVGIG (reference sequence). CDR3 length: 14 residues.

The chain links TRBV5-1 to TRBJ2-1; possibly TRBD2 for D (5 bases). The CDR3 loop spans 14 amino acids. In germline, CDR1 is SGHRS, CDR2 YFSETQ. Trimming stripped 0 bases from V and 9 bases from J, with 13 bases between. CDR3 sequence reads: CASSLDGQAGEQFF. CDR3 DNA: TGCGCCAGCAGCTTGGATGGCCAGGCGGGTGAGCAGTTCTTC. The full variable domain, completed using reference TRBV5-1 and TRBJ2-1, is KAGVTQTPRYLIKTRGQQVTLSCSPISGHRSVSWYQQTPGQGLQFLFEYFSETQRNKGNFPGRFSGRQFSNSRSEMNVSTLELGDSALYLCASSLDGQAGEQFFGPGTRLTVL.

The J gene is TRBJ2-7, the V gene TRBV4-1; tentatively, D is TRBD1 (6 bases). Germline lookup yields CDR1 MGHRA and CDR2 YSYEKL. The CDR3 extends over 13 amino acids. With 3 bases removed from V and 9 bases from J, the gap between germline ends came to 15 bases. The CDR3 sequence: CASSQGVGRGQYF. The CDR3 bases are TGCGCCAGCAGCCAGGGGGTGGGCAGGGGGCAGTACTTC.

The rearrangement joins TRBV3-1 (or the pseudogene TRBV3-2) to TRBJ2-5, with unresolved D. Trimming took off 0 bases at V and 5 bases at J, with 7 bases between the two ends. The germline CDR1 and CDR2 sequences are LGHDT and YNNKEL (reference sequence). The CDR3 is 13 amino acids. CDR3 loop: CASSQDPGETQYF. CDR3 coding DNA: TGTGCCAGCAGCCAAGACCCCGGGGAGACCCAGTACTTC.

V is TRBV5-1 and J is TRBJ2-5; the match to TRBD1 covers 9 bases. The CDR3 is made up of 15 amino acids. V lost 2 bases and J lost 3; bases outside the gene matches: 5. From germline, CDR1 is SGHRS and CDR2 YFSETQ. CDR3 sequence: CASSFRDRVEETQYF. The CDR3 region has the DNA TGCGCCAGCAGCTTCCGGGACAGGGTAGAAGAGACCCAGTACTTC.

The V gene is TRBV7-2, the J gene TRBJ2-1; 11 nucleotides match TRBD2. Germline CDR1 and CDR2: SGHTA and FQGNSA. The CDR3 covers 16 residues. The V segment lost 0 bases and the J segment 9 bases; nucleotides outside the gene matches: 7. CDR3 in amino acids: CASSLALAGGGGEQFF. The CDR3 DNA is TGTGCCAGCAGCTTAGCCCTAGCGGGGGGCGGGGGTGAGCAGTTCTTC.

The rearrangement uses TRBV6-5 and TRBJ1-2, with no clear D. Trimming shortened V by 6 bases and J by 8 bases, and 16 bases separated the two germline ends. The CDR3 contains 13 residues. Looked up from germline, CDR1 is MNHEY and CDR2 is SVGAGI. The DNA of the CDR3 is TGTGCCAGCAGCCGCTTGGAGGTAGGAGGCTACACCTTC. Protein: CASSRLEVGGYTF.

CDR3 bases: TGTGCCAGCAGCTTGGAAGTGCGGGCTAATTCACCCCTCCACTTT. Translated: CASSLEVRANSPLHF. The rearrangement joins TRBV5-4 to TRBJ1-6; D unclear. CDR1 is SGHNT, CDR2 YYREEE, per germline (reference sequence). The CDR3 sequence is 15 residues long. The V and J ends lost 0 bases and 6 bases respectively, with 10 bases between them. Supplemented by reference TRBV5-4 and TRBJ1-6, the full variable domain reads ETGVTQSPTHLIKTRGQQVTLRCSSQSGHNTVSWYQQALGQGPQFIFQYYREEENGRGNFPPRFSGLQFPNYSSELNVNALELDDSALYLCASSLEVRANSPLHFGNGTRLTVT.

This chain joins TRBV30 and TRBJ2-7, with D tentatively TRBD2 (6 bases). CDR1 GTSNPN and CDR2 SVGIG come from the germline V gene (reference sequence). The ends were cut back, 2 bases at V and 3 bases at J, with 11 bases in the middle. The CDR3 spans 13 residues. Here the CDR3 reads CAWSSGTHYEQYF. CDR3 bases: TGTGCCTGGAGTTCCGGGACTCACTACGAGCAGTACTTC. The whole variable domain, filled in from reference TRBV30 and TRBJ2-7, reads SQTIHQWPATLVQPVGSPLSLECTVEGTSNPNLYWYRQAAGRGLQLLFYSVGIGQISSEVPQNLSASRPQDRQFILSSKKLLLSDSGFYLCAWSSGTHYEQYFGPGTRLTVT.

This chain links TRBV6-5 with TRBJ2-1; TRBD2 might be the D (6 bases). The length of the CDR3 is 16 residues. Trimming removed 0 bases from V and 4 bases from J, with 13 bases in between. In germline, CDR1 is MNHEY, CDR2 SVGAGI. The CDR3 coding sequence is TGTGCCAGCAGTTACTCTCCCAGAGCGGGTTACAATGAGCAGTTCTTC. This gives the protein CASSYSPRAGYNEQFF.

V is TRBV30 and J is TRBJ1-1; 10 positions match TRBD1. Trimming at V came to 3 bases and at J to 2 bases, leaving 6 bases not matched to a gene. Germline CDR1 is GTSNPN and CDR2 is SVGIG (reference sequence). The CDR3 has 15 residues. CDR3 region: CAWRWDRGINTEAFF. DNA of the CDR3: TGTGCCTGGAGGTGGGACAGGGGTATCAACACTGAAGCTTTCTTT.

J is TRBJ1-2 and V is TRBV2; a possible D gene is TRBD1 (6 bases). V gave up 8 bases and J gave up 6 bases, with 13 bases separating them. The CDR3 loop spans 12 amino acids. Looked up from germline, CDR1 is SNHLY and CDR2 is FYNNEI. CDR3 DNA sequence: TGTGCCAGCGGGGGCTACCGGAATGGCTACACCTTC. It yields the protein CASGGYRNGYTF.

The rearrangement uses TRBV12-3 or TRBV12-4 and TRBJ1-2; TRBD1 agrees at 9 bases. This CDR3 has 12 amino acids. V gave up 7 bases and J gave up 7 bases; unmatched junction bases: 4. The CDR3 nucleotides are TGTGCCAGCACCAGGACAGGGGTTGGCTACACCTTC. The encoded protein is CASTRTGVGYTF.

V and J are TRBV20-1 and TRBJ1-6; TRBD1 agrees at 7 bases. The CDR3 totals 15 residues. Trimming removed 6 bases from V and 13 bases from J; junction bases left unmatched: 18. Looked up from germline, CDR1 is DFQATT and CDR2 is SNEGSKA (reference sequence). The CDR3 bases are TGCAGTGCCAGTCGCCTGGCAGGGGGGTTAAGCCCCCTCCACTTT. Translated: CSASRLAGGLSPLHF.

In this sample, this clone turned up a few times. In nucleotides, the CDR3 is TGTGCCAGCAGCCATGCCCGGACAGGTCGGGATGGCTACACCTTC. It is translated as CASSHARTGRDGYTF. V usage is TRBV3-1 (or the pseudogene TRBV3-2) and J usage is TRBJ1-2; 7 bases are shared with TRBD1. Germline V gene data show CDR1 as LGHDT and CDR2 as YNNKEL (reference sequence). V lost 3 bases, J lost 6 bases, and 10 bases stayed unmatched. The CDR3 is made up of 15 amino acids.

The table lists this clone with a count of one. V is TRBV4-1 and J is TRBJ1-6; 9 bases are shared with TRBD1. The CDR3 is made up of 15 amino acids. Trimming cost V 2 bases and J 7 bases; bases outside gene matches: 3. CDR1 is MGHRA and CDR2 is YSYEKL in the germline V gene. CDR3 residues: CASSQPGTGNSPLHF. The CDR3, as DNA: TGCGCCAGCAGCCAACCCGGGACAGGGAATTCACCCCTCCACTTT.

Only one count was recorded for this clone. V gene TRBV7-6 combines with J gene TRBJ2-7; 12 bases map to TRBD2. There are 16 residues in the CDR3. Per the germline V gene, CDR1 is SGHVS and CDR2 is FNYEAQ. J lost 2 bases, V lost 3 bases, and 5 bases had no gene match. In DNA, the CDR3 is TGTGCCAGCAGCTTGGATTCTAGCGGGGGGGCCTACGAGCAGTACTTC. Translating it yields CASSLDSSGGAYEQYF.

V usage is TRBV4-2 and J usage is TRBJ1-6; 8 nucleotides align to TRBD1. The ends lost 0 bases at V and 4 bases at J; junction bases unmatched: 5. Germline values: CDR1 LGHNA, CDR2 YNFKEQ. CDR3 size: 17 residues. CDR3 sequence: CASSQEGTGDYNSPLHF. The CDR3 bases are TGTGCCAGCAGCCAAGAAGGGACAGGAGATTATAATTCACCCCTCCACTTT.

The chain is built from TRBV5-1 and TRBJ1-2; TRBD1 matches 8 bases. CDR1 SGHRS and CDR2 YFSETQ come from the germline V gene. The ends lost 4 bases at V and 3 bases at J; junction bases unmatched: 8. CDR3 length: 15 residues. CDR3 residues: CASSPGTGPDYGYTF. The CDR3 region has the DNA TGCGCCAGCAGCCCCGGGACAGGCCCCGACTATGGCTACACCTTC.

This chain connects TRBV7-9 to TRBJ1-6; 10 bases agree with TRBD1. J gave up 9 bases and V 5 bases, and 7 bases lay outside the gene matches. CDR3 size: 15 residues. Per the germline V gene, CDR1 is SEHNR and CDR2 is FQNEAQ (reference sequence). DNA for the CDR3: TGTGCCAGCAGCGATGGACAGGGGGGGCGTTCACCCCTCCACTTT. It translates to CASSDGQGGRSPLHF.

The rearrangement links TRBV4-2 to TRBJ1-2, with 7 bases matching TRBD1. Trimming at V came to 0 bases and at J to 3 bases, leaving 4 bases not matched to a gene. The germline V gene has CDR1 LGHNA and CDR2 YNFKEQ. This CDR3 is 15 amino acids long. Written as DNA, the CDR3 is TGTGCCAGCAGCCAAGAGACAGGGCACCACTATGGCTACACCTTC. Translating gives CASSQETGHHYGYTF.

This rearrangement joins TRBV6-6 to TRBJ1-4, with D tentatively TRBD1 (5 bases). CDR1 MNHNY and CDR2 SVGAGI come from the germline V gene (reference sequence). The length of the CDR3 is 16 residues. The germline V and J ends were trimmed by 6 bases and 0 bases, with 14 bases remaining between them. The CDR3 coding sequence is TGTGCCAGCAGCCCTAAGGGAGGGGCAACTAATGAAAAACTGTTTTTT. Protein: CASSPKGGATNEKLFF.

This sequence joins TRBV25-1 and TRBJ1-6, with D possibly matching TRBD1 (6 bases). The length of the CDR3 is 15 residues. The V and J ends lost 4 bases and 3 bases respectively, with 10 bases between them. Germline-derived CDR1 and CDR2 are MGHDK and SYGVNS. The CDR3 nucleotides read TGTGCCAGCAGTGCCCTGGACAGCTATAATTCACCCCTCCACTTT. Its translation is CASSALDSYNSPLHF.

This chain links TRBV5-1 with TRBJ2-1, with D perhaps TRBD2 (6 bases). There are 16 residues in the CDR3. V dropped 4 bases and J dropped 6 bases, with 20 bases sitting between them. Germline-derived CDR1 and CDR2 are SGHRS and YFSETQ. Here the CDR3 DNA reads TGCGCCAGCAGCAGTTCGTGGGGCTCGACTAGCAATGAGCAGTTCTTC. It translates to CASSSSWGSTSNEQFF.